The next 32 T cell receptor beta chains were all read from a single sample in a study of neurological immune-mediated disorders. TCRdb ran MiXCR on the 5' RACE reads and lists one entry per CDR3 protein. The sample records around 25,000 distinct CDR3 sequences, 20% to 25% being singletons. The specimen was PBMCs. The receptor source for this set is a woman aged 60-75 years in good health.

This clonotype is classed as medium-sized. The CDR3 DNA reads TGCGCCAGCAGCCATGGGACAGGGGACAATCAGCCCCAGCATTTT. Its protein is CASSHGTGDNQPQHF. The chain joins TRBV4-1 to TRBJ1-5; 10 nucleotides line up with TRBD1. Germline lookup yields CDR1 MGHRA and CDR2 YSYEKL. There are 15 residues in the CDR3. The V and J ends lost 3 bases and 3 bases, in that order; junction bases with no gene match: 2.

This clonotype was detected many times. CDR3: CASSRDRGEAFF. The CDR3 DNA is TGTGCCAGCAGCCGTGACAGGGGTGAAGCTTTCTTT. The V and J genes are TRBV3-1 and TRBJ1-1; 8 bases agree with TRBD1. The V gene's germline CDR1 is LGHDT and CDR2 YNNKEL (reference sequence). V was pared by 4 bases and J by 7 bases, with 2 bases of the junction left unmatched. The CDR3 spans 12 residues.

A few counts support this clonotype. The chain employs TRBV12-3 or TRBV12-4 and TRBJ2-2, with 8 bases matching TRBD1. J lost 6 bases, V lost 6 bases, and 3 bases had no gene match. CDR3 length: 13 residues. The CDR3 DNA sequence: TGTGCCAGCAGCCCACAGGGGGCCGGGGAGCTGTTTTTT. Amino acid sequence: CASSPQGAGELFF.

This clonotype showed up many times. V and J are TRBV4-3 and TRBJ1-4, with unresolved D. This CDR3 has 14 residues. Between the trimmed V and J ends, which lost 4 bases and 3 bases, there was a span of 9 bases. The germline V gene encodes CDR1 LGHNA and CDR2 YSLEER. As DNA, the CDR3 is TGCGCCAGCAGCCTACGCGGGGCTAATGAAAAACTGTTTTTT. Translated, it gives CASSLRGANEKLFF.

There are many counts of this clonotype. V and J are TRBV20-1 and TRBJ2-7; 9 nucleotides line up with TRBD1. Germline V gene lookup returns CDR1 DFQATT and CDR2 SNEGSKA (reference sequence). V was clipped by 5 bases and J by 1 base; unmatched bases: 15. This CDR3 contains 17 residues. The CDR3 nucleotides read TGCAGTGCTCGAATAAAGCTCCGGGACAGGGTGTCCTACGAGCAGTACTTC. Its protein product is CSARIKLRDRVSYEQYF.

A single count supports this clonotype. The chain employs TRBV7-7 and TRBJ2-5, with TRBD1 matching 9 bases. Germline CDR1 reads SSHAT; CDR2 reads FNYEAQ (reference sequence). Unmatched junction bases numbered 3, after V lost 1 base and J lost 3 bases. The CDR3 consists of 15 residues. Here the CDR3 DNA reads TGTGCCAGCAGCTTAGGGGGACAGGGTGAAGAGACCCAGTACTTC. Its protein is CASSLGGQGEETQYF. The full variable domain, in which reference TRBV7-7 and TRBJ2-5 provide the parts outside the CDR3, is GAGVSQSPRYKVTKRGQDVTLRCDPISSHATLYWYQQALGQGPEFLTYFNYEAQPDKSGLPSDRFSAERPEGSISTLTIQRTEQRDSAMYRCASSLGGQGEETQYFGPGTRLLVL.

This clonotype came up many times. The V call is TRBV20-1, the J call TRBJ2-3; TRBD1 is a possible D gene (7 bases). Germline CDR1 is DFQATT and CDR2 is SNEGSKA (reference sequence). The length of the CDR3 is 12 residues. V lost 0 bases and J 8 bases, leaving 9 bases between the germline ends. CDR3 amino acids: CSAREQGGTQYF. In DNA, the CDR3 is TGCAGTGCTAGAGAGCAGGGGGGTACGCAGTATTTT.

This clonotype has ten or more counts. The J gene is TRBJ2-7, the V gene TRBV11-1, with TRBD1 identical over 7 bases. This CDR3 contains 14 residues. The V gene end was trimmed by 5 bases and the J gene end by 5 bases; junction bases not matched to a gene: 9. Germline V gene data show CDR1 as SGHAT and CDR2 as FQDESV (reference sequence). The CDR3 reads CASSPRTGSNEQYF. In DNA, the CDR3 is TGTGCCAGCAGCCCCCGGACAGGATCGAACGAGCAGTACTTC. Drawing the rest from reference TRBV11-1 and TRBJ2-7, the complete variable domain is EAEVAQSPRYKITEKSQAVAFWCDPISGHATLYWYRQILGQGPELLVQFQDESVVDDSQLPKDRFSAERLKGVDSTLKIQPAELGDSAMYLCASSPRTGSNEQYFGPGTRLTVT.

This clonotype showed up many times. The rearrangement joins TRBV10-3 to TRBJ2-7; TRBD1 might be the D (5 bases). V was shortened by 6 bases and J by 1 base, with 13 bases between the two germline ends. Per germline, CDR1 ENHRY and CDR2 SYGVKD. The CDR3 covers 14 residues. In nucleotides, the CDR3 is TGTGCCATCAGCTTGGCAGGGCAGTCCTACGAGCAGTACTTC. Translated: CAISLAGQSYEQYF.

This clonotype occurred many times. V is TRBV5-1 and J is TRBJ2-7; 8 positions agree with TRBD2. Germline-derived CDR1 and CDR2 are SGHRS and YFSETQ. V shed 3 bases, J shed 3 bases, and the junction held 2 bases outside the gene matches. The CDR3 sequence is 13 residues long. The CDR3 DNA is TGCGCCAGCAGCTCCGGGACTAGCTACGAGCAGTACTTC. Translating gives CASSSGTSYEQYF.

This clonotype was seen at least ten times. V and J are TRBV18 and TRBJ2-7; maybe TRBD1 (6 bases). Deletions cut 1 base from V and 2 bases from J, with 12 bases between. Germline V gene data show CDR1 as KGHSH and CDR2 as LQKENI. CDR3 length: 15 residues. The CDR3: CASSPLIRQAYEQYF. CDR3 nucleotide sequence: TGTGCCAGCTCACCACTCATCAGACAGGCCTACGAGCAGTACTTC.

This clonotype was counted at least ten times. V usage is TRBV6-1 and J usage is TRBJ2-1; 8 nucleotides line up with TRBD1. The CDR3 length is 15 residues. Per the germline V gene, CDR1 is MNHNS and CDR2 is SASEGT. V dropped 8 bases and J dropped 3; count of bases not matched to a gene: 9. The CDR3 region is CASPKDRAGYNEQFF. The DNA for the CDR3 is TGTGCCAGCCCGAAGGACAGGGCCGGCTACAATGAGCAGTTCTTC.

This clonotype was seen at least ten times. This chain connects TRBV5-1 to TRBJ2-7; 11 positions match TRBD2. The germline gives CDR1 SGHRS, CDR2 YFSETQ. V was pared by 0 bases and J by 0 bases, with 11 bases of the junction left unmatched. CDR3 length equals 19 residues. CDR3 in amino acids: CASSLAGGLAVQSSYEQYF. CDR3 bases: TGCGCCAGCAGCTTGGCCGGGGGACTAGCGGTCCAGAGCTCCTACGAGCAGTACTTC. Combining the CDR3 with reference TRBV5-1 and TRBJ2-7 gives the whole variable domain KAGVTQTPRYLIKTRGQQVTLSCSPISGHRSVSWYQQTPGQGLQFLFEYFSETQRNKGNFPGRFSGRQFSNSRSEMNVSTLELGDSALYLCASSLAGGLAVQSSYEQYFGPGTRLTVT.

Judged by abundance, this clonotype is medium-sized (0.01 to 0.1%). This chain uses TRBV12-3 or TRBV12-4 with TRBJ1-2, with D uncertain. Trimming took off 6 bases at V and 2 bases at J, with 13 bases between the two ends. The CDR3 totals 14 residues. In nucleotides, the CDR3 is TGTGCCAGCAGGCCCCGGACGGGGAACTATGGCTACACCTTC. Protein sequence: CASRPRTGNYGYTF.

This clonotype was picked up many times. The J gene is TRBJ1-6, the V gene TRBV10-3, with 8 bases fitting TRBD1. V gave up 5 bases and J gave up 6 bases; unmatched junction bases: 6. Per the germline V gene, CDR1 is ENHRY and CDR2 is SYGVKD. There are 15 residues in the CDR3. CDR3 loop: CAISSPQGGNSPLHF. CDR3 bases: TGTGCCATCAGTAGCCCACAGGGGGGTAATTCACCCCTCCACTTT.

This clonotype was recorded at least ten times. CDR3 DNA: TGTGCCAGCAGTATTCGGAACAAAGAGACCCAGTACTTC. Protein: CASSIRNKETQYF. The V call is TRBV28, the J call TRBJ2-5; D is undetermined. Germline V gives CDR1 MDHEN, CDR2 SYDVKM. This CDR3 contains 13 residues. Trimming pared 5 bases from V and 3 bases from J, leaving 10 bases between.

This clonotype has at least ten counts. This sequence joins TRBV20-1 and TRBJ1-2, with D perhaps TRBD1 (5 bases). Germline V gene data show CDR1 as DFQATT and CDR2 as SNEGSKA (reference sequence). This CDR3 spans 14 amino acids. Trimming stripped 7 bases from V and 0 bases from J, with 15 bases between. The CDR3 DNA follows: TGCAGTGTGCCGGGACGGAACACTAACTATGGCTACACCTTC. Translating gives CSVPGRNTNYGYTF.

This clonotype appeared many times. V gene TRBV5-1 combines with J gene TRBJ1-6, with D tentatively TRBD1 (6 bases). This CDR3 is 14 amino acids long. The germline V gene encodes CDR1 SGHRS and CDR2 YFSETQ. V gave up 4 bases and J gave up 11 bases, with 16 bases separating them. The CDR3 nucleotides read TGCGCCAGCAGCCAACAGGGTCCGGGGACACCCCTCCACTTT. This encodes CASSQQGPGTPLHF. Combining the CDR3 with reference TRBV5-1 and TRBJ1-6 gives the whole variable domain KAGVTQTPRYLIKTRGQQVTLSCSPISGHRSVSWYQQTPGQGLQFLFEYFSETQRNKGNFPGRFSGRQFSNSRSEMNVSTLELGDSALYLCASSQQGPGTPLHFGNGTRLTVT.

The table lists this clonotype with many counts. The chain has TRBV7-9 and TRBJ2-7; 7 nucleotides line up with TRBD2. CDR1 is SEHNR and CDR2 is FQNEAQ in the germline V gene (reference sequence). The V gene end was trimmed by 3 bases and the J gene end by 2 bases; junction bases not matched to a gene: 7. The CDR3 is 15 amino acids. Here the CDR3 DNA reads TGTGCCAGCAGCTTTATCGGGACTAAGGCCTACGAGCAGTACTTC. Protein: CASSFIGTKAYEQYF. The full variable domain, rest sourced from reference TRBV7-9 and TRBJ2-7, is DTGVSQNPRHKITKRGQNVTFRCDPISEHNRLYWYRQTLGQGPEFLTYFQNEAQLEKSRLLSDRFSAERPKGSFSTLEIQRTEQGDSAMYLCASSFIGTKAYEQYFGPGTRLTVT.

This clonotype was counted many times. The junction shows a germline mismatch at one end, possibly a read error. The V call is TRBV5-1, the J call TRBJ1-2; D unclear. Germline CDR1 reads SGHRS; CDR2 reads YFSETQ. The CDR3 has 15 residues. In DNA form, the CDR3 reads TGCGCCAACAGCCAAAGCATGGGAGTCAGCGGCGGCTACACCTTC. Its protein product is CANSQSMGVSGGYTF.

This clonotype was counted ten times or more. V is TRBV5-6 and J is TRBJ1-2, with D unresolved. CDR3 length equals 10 residues. CDR1 and CDR2 from the germline V gene are SGHDT and YYEEEE. The V and J ends lost 4 bases and 4 bases respectively, with 2 bases between them. Here the CDR3 reads CASSGYGYTF. The CDR3 DNA reads as TGTGCCAGCAGCGGCTATGGCTACACCTTC.

This clonotype was seen many times. J is TRBJ2-7 and V is TRBV11-2, with D tentatively TRBD2 (7 bases). Looked up from germline, CDR1 is SGHAT and CDR2 is FQNNGV. The CDR3 totals 15 residues. The V and J ends lost 1 base and 1 base respectively, with 11 bases between them. The CDR3 loop reads CASSLGGGPSYEQYF. In nucleotides, the CDR3 is TGTGCCAGCAGCTTAGGGGGGGGCCCTTCCTACGAGCAGTACTTC.

V is TRBV7-8 and J is TRBJ2-6; 8 bases agree with TRBD1. V lost 3 bases and J lost 0; bases outside the gene matches: 7. This CDR3 region has 18 residues. Germline lookup yields CDR1 SGHVS and CDR2 FQNEAQ. This CDR3 reads CASSLRRGRPSGANVLTF. For the CDR3, the DNA is TGTGCCAGCAGCTTGCGCAGGGGGCGCCCCTCTGGGGCCAACGTCCTGACTTTC.

The chain uses TRBV7-3 and TRBJ2-1; D remains ambiguous. Germline-derived CDR1 and CDR2 are SGHTA and FQGTGA. The CDR3 sequence is 15 residues long. Trimming pared 0 bases from V and 6 bases from J, leaving 12 bases between. Written as DNA, the CDR3 is TGTGCCAGCAGCTTAACTAAGAAAGGGATCAATGAGCAGTTCTTC. Residues: CASSLTKKGINEQFF.

The chain employs TRBV27 and TRBJ1-2; 7 bases align to TRBD1. The length of the CDR3 is 14 residues. Per the germline V gene, CDR1 is MNHEY and CDR2 is SMNVEV (reference sequence). The J segment lost 8 bases and the V segment lost 6 bases, leaving 12 bases of the junction unmatched. CDR3: CASRPFDRADGYTF. CDR3 bases: TGTGCCAGCAGACCCTTCGACAGGGCTGACGGCTACACCTTC.

The chain employs TRBV13 and TRBJ2-2; TRBD1 aligns across 7 bases. Germline V CDR1 and CDR2: PRHDT, FYEKMQ (reference sequence). V shed 6 bases and J 3 bases; nucleotides not matched to a gene: 7. The CDR3 runs to 15 residues. The CDR3 DNA reads TGTGCCAGCAGTCTCCCAGACAGGGACACCGGGGAGCTGTTTTTT. Its translation: CASSLPDRDTGELFF. The entire variable domain, with the rest obtained from reference TRBV13 and TRBJ2-2, is as follows: AAGVIQSPRHLIKEKRETATLKCYPIPRHDTVYWYQQGPGQDPQFLISFYEKMQSDKGSIPDRFSAQQFSDYHSELNMSSLELGDSALYFCASSLPDRDTGELFFGEGSRLTVL.

This clonotype was seen repeatedly, ten times or more. The gene calls are TRBV5-1 and TRBJ2-7; possible D gene TRBD1, 5 bases. V was pared by 4 bases and J by 3 bases, with 11 bases between. This CDR3 comprises 13 residues. Germline values: CDR1 SGHRS, CDR2 YFSETQ. The CDR3 sequence is CASSRLDSYEQYF. CDR3 coding DNA: TGCGCCAGCAGCAGATTAGACAGCTACGAGCAGTACTTC.

On this clonotype itself: The junction differs from germline at one of its ends, possibly a read error. This sequence joins TRBV6-2 or TRBV6-3 and TRBJ1-1; D remains ambiguous. This CDR3 comprises 14 residues. Germline V gene lookup returns CDR1 MNHEY and CDR2 SVGEGT. CDR3 nucleotide sequence: TGTGCCAGCACTTACGGCAGGATGAACACTGACGCTTTCTTT. Translated: CASTYGRMNTDAFF.

This clonotype has just a few counts. The gene calls are TRBV6-2 or TRBV6-3 and TRBJ2-4, with unresolved D. Trimming stripped 1 base from V and 5 bases from J, with 12 bases between. Looked up from germline, CDR1 is MNHEY and CDR2 is SVGEGT. The CDR3 is 15 residues long. CDR3 nucleotides: TGTGCCAGCAGTTACTTCTTGGACCTTGAAAACATTCAGTACTTC. Amino acids: CASSYFLDLENIQYF.

This clonotype was recorded many times. This chain uses TRBV6-4 with TRBJ2-1, with D possibly TRBD1 on 6 matching bases. The CDR3 length is 18 residues. Trimming removed 6 bases at V and 0 bases at J, with 21 bases between. CDR1 MRHNA and CDR2 SNTAGT come from the germline V gene. CDR3 nucleotide sequence: TGTGCCAGCAGCCCTACCCCAGGGGTAAGGGGCTCCTACAATGAGCAGTTCTTC. Translating gives CASSPTPGVRGSYNEQFF.

Judged by abundance, this clonotype is medium-sized. V is TRBV4-3 and J is TRBJ1-2; maybe TRBD1 (5 bases). CDR1 and CDR2 from the germline V gene are LGHNA and YSLEER. This CDR3 contains 15 residues. V lost 0 bases, J lost 6 bases, and 14 bases lay in between. In nucleotides, the CDR3 is TGCGCCAGCAGCCAAGATCTTTCTGGGGCGGATGGCTACACCTTC. It translates to CASSQDLSGADGYTF.

This clonotype was counted many times. The chain links TRBV20-1 to TRBJ1-3; D might be TRBD1 (6 bases). The germline CDR1 and CDR2 sequences are DFQATT and SNEGSKA (reference sequence). The CDR3 covers 13 residues. CDR3 DNA sequence: TGCGCAGCAGGGGCAAACTATGGAAACACCATATATTTT. It yields the protein CAAGANYGNTIYF.